Sequencing of this TCR beta chain was carried out in a study of cytomegalovirus exposure and HLA in healthy donors. The wider study: The 120 or so validation repertoires were produced on the same platform as the roughly 670 repertoires of the first cohort. This was reported in a later analysis.

Using immunoSEQ multiplex PCR, the repertoire was profiled, and TCRdb retains in-frame clones only, with some absent. The sample has around 150,000 clones, about 80% seen once. Points from the study as a whole: The investigators catalogued 164 TCR beta chains as cytomegalovirus-associated. Per published reports, the classifier diagnosed cytomegalovirus status with high specificity and sensitivity.

CDR3 length equals 14 residues. V was trimmed by 2 bases and J by 7 bases, leaving 15 bases between them. The germline gives CDR1 SGDLS, CDR2 YYNGEE. Comment on this clone: Its antigen remains unidentified.

The origin of this receptor is a young man in good health and CMV-seropositive. Sequencing used PBMCs. The gene calls are TRBV9 and TRBJ1-2; possibly TRBD1 for D (6 bases). CDR3 sequence (DNA): TGTGCCAGCAGCGTCACGCTTACAGGGTCTGGCTACACCTTC. Translating it yields CASSVTLTGSGYTF.